What follows are 9 T cell receptor beta chains derived from one specimen sequenced in a study of T cell repertoires in cytomegalovirus infection. In TCRdb, the reads were re-called with MiXCR into one record per CDR3 protein. The profile shows 250,000 to 300,000 distinct CDR3 sequences, roughly 9.1% of them singletons. Source material: PBMCs. The receptors stem from a human donor in good health (CMV status not recorded). Some clones in this sample may be carry-over from other donors' samples.

This clonotype was found a few times. The gene calls are TRBV7-9 and TRBJ2-1, with D possibly matching TRBD1 (5 bases). V lost 2 bases to trimming and J lost 3 bases, with 8 bases between them. This CDR3 region has 14 residues. The V gene's germline CDR1 is SEHNR and CDR2 FQNEAQ (reference sequence). The CDR3 loop is CASSLRGDYNEQFF. The DNA of the CDR3 is TGTGCCAGCAGCTTAAGGGGTGACTACAATGAGCAGTTCTTC.

This clonotype has more than one count but fewer than ten. The J gene is TRBJ2-1, the V gene TRBV10-3, with TRBD1 matching over 9 bases. The CDR3 covers 14 residues. The V gene's germline CDR1 is ENHRY and CDR2 SYGVKD. Unmatched junction bases numbered 4, after V lost 0 bases and J lost 10 bases. CDR3 protein: CAISESTGTGEQFF. CDR3 bases: TGTGCCATCAGTGAGTCGACTGGGACAGGGGAGCAGTTCTTC.

The sample holds many counts of this clonotype. The chain couples TRBV7-2 to TRBJ2-5, with D hard to call. CDR1 SGHTA and CDR2 FQGNSA come from the germline V gene. The CDR3 has 14 amino acids. V shed 6 bases and J shed 1 base, with 12 bases lying between them. The CDR3 here is CASSPTVFQETQYF. The CDR3 DNA reads TGTGCCAGCAGTCCGACGGTTTTCCAAGAGACCCAGTACTTC.

This chain joins TRBV20-1 and TRBJ1-6; a weak D match, TRBD1 (5 bases). Germline CDR1 and CDR2: DFQATT and SNEGSKA (reference sequence). The CDR3 contains 17 residues. V lost 0 bases and J 0 bases, leaving 12 bases between the germline ends. The CDR3 is CSARDVQGSSYNSPLHF. CDR3 nucleotide sequence: TGCAGTGCTAGAGATGTCCAGGGAAGCTCCTATAATTCACCCCTCCACTTT.

A few counts support this clonotype. A much larger clone lies a single base off, so this may be a read error. J is TRBJ1-1 and V is TRBV28, with D possibly TRBD1 on 6 matching bases. The CDR3 runs to 12 residues. The germline gives CDR1 MDHEN, CDR2 SYDVKM. Trimming shortened V by 7 bases and J by 3 bases, and 9 bases separated the two germline ends. DNA of the CDR3: TGTGCCAGCACCTACAGGGACACTGAAGCTTTCTTT. This codes for CASTYRDTEAFF.

At least ten counts were recorded for this clonotype. The CDR3 sequence: CASSPLPLPYNSPLHF. CDR3 nucleotide sequence: TGTGCCAGCAGCCCGCTGCCATTACCTTATAATTCACCCCTCCACTTT. The rearrangement links TRBV5-5 to TRBJ1-6; D ambiguous. The CDR3 loop spans 16 amino acids. V shed 4 bases and J shed 4 bases, with 15 bases lying between them. CDR1 is SGHKS, CDR2 YYEKEE, per germline (reference sequence).

The chain recombines TRBV29-1 with TRBJ1-2; no definite D call. Germline CDR1 and CDR2: SQVTM and ANQGSEA. The CDR3 loop spans 11 amino acids. V lost 5 bases and J lost 3, with 7 bases in between. The CDR3 nucleotides are TGCAGCGTTCGACGGGACTATGGCTACACCTTC. Translated: CSVRRDYGYTF.

This clonotype showed up many times. V gene TRBV20-1 combines with J gene TRBJ2-3; TRBD2 agrees at 13 bases. The germline V gene has CDR1 DFQATT and CDR2 SNEGSKA (reference sequence). The junction had 7 bases not matched to a gene; V was cut back by 6 bases and J by 4 bases. This CDR3 is built from 15 residues. CDR3 amino acids: CSATGLAGVADTQYF. The CDR3 DNA sequence: TGCAGTGCGACTGGACTAGCGGGAGTAGCAGATACGCAGTATTTT.

Ten or more counts support this clonotype. The genes are TRBV28 and TRBJ1-4; 7 nucleotides line up with TRBD1. Unmatched junction bases numbered 13, after V lost 5 bases and J lost 7 bases. The CDR3 totals 16 residues. Germline loops: CDR1 MDHEN, CDR2 SYDVKM. The CDR3 DNA reads as TGTGCCAGCAGTCTCGGGGGACAGCGGAATGTTGAAAAACTGTTTTTT. This encodes CASSLGGQRNVEKLFF.